This TCR beta chain comes out of a study of blood T cell repertoires in COVID-19. Study background: The United States, Italy and Spain were the sources of the acute and convalescent COVID-19 samples. T cells, B-cell-depleted T cells, or PBMCs supplied cDNA or gDNA.

This CDR3 region has 16 residues. The V end was cut by 5 bases, the J end by 2 bases, with 16 bases between. Germline V gene sequence: CDR1 LNHDA, CDR2 SQIVND (reference sequence). Per the original methods: Estimation of nucleated cell counts relied on the amplification of reference gene primers. Sequencing used immunoSEQ multiplex PCR; TCRdb keeps in-frame clones, though not all of them. The V and J calls and clone size come from that table; D and trimming were worked out from the DNA. The sample lists more than 65,000 clones, 82% occurring once. This clonotype was obtained from an elderly woman with acute or convalescent COVID-19. Sequenced material: peripheral blood. The rearrangement uses TRBV19 and TRBJ1-5, with unresolved D. The CDR3 coding sequence is TGTGCCAGTAGTCCCCGGACCTTCGGGGGCAATCAGCCCCAGCATTTT. Its translation: CASSPRTFGGNQPQHF.